This TCR beta chain came from a study of cytotoxic CD8 clonotypes in ibrutinib-treated CLL. The wider study: Response sampling came at median around twelve months of treatment, ranging roughly 6 to 36 months.

Trimming stripped 4 bases from V and 9 bases from J, with 8 bases between. CDR1 SGHDT and CDR2 YYEEEE come from the germline V gene. This CDR3 region has 11 residues. TCRdb keeps only in-frame clones here, not all; method: immunoSEQ multiplex PCR. Among nearly 300,000 clones listed, 60% to 80% were seen once. Frozen-stored PBMCs produced about 2 micrograms of genomic DNA for TCR beta libraries. About this clone itself: Its target is unknown.

General study results and limits: Sampling times, which were not matched between the groups, differed between sustained-remission patients and progressing patients. Baseline clonality, higher than in age-matched healthy donors, tracked circulating CD8+ T-cell counts.

This rearrangement joins TRBV5-6 to TRBJ1-5; D unresolved. The sample in question was PBMCs, obtained at disease progression, from a patient treated with ibrutinib. The receptor's source is a human donor with chronic lymphocytic leukemia. CDR3 amino acids: CASSMARPQHF. In DNA form, the CDR3 reads TGTGCCAGCAGCATGGCCCGGCCCCAGCATTTT.